This T cell receptor beta chain originates from a study of blood T cell repertoires in COVID-19. CDR1 is GTSNPN, CDR2 SVGIG, per germline (reference sequence). CDR3 size: 15 residues. J gave up 3 bases and V 4 bases, and 11 bases lay outside the gene matches. This clone appeared once. Sequencing used immunoSEQ multiplex PCR; TCRdb keeps in-frame clones, though not all of them. The sample yields under 250,000 clones, around 85% seen once. This TCR was sampled from a woman aged 40 to 50 with acute COVID-19. The source material was PBMCs or T cells enriched from blood (not recorded which). The rearrangement uses TRBV30 and TRBJ2-7; 8 bases match TRBD1. The CDR3 sequence is CAWKTGTGEFYEQYF. In nucleotides, the CDR3 is TGTGCCTGGAAAACCGGGACAGGTGAATTCTACGAGCAGTACTTC. Full variable domain (missing parts from reference TRBV30 and TRBJ2-7): SQTIHQWPATLVQPVGSPLSLECTVEGTSNPNLYWYRQAAGRGLQLLFYSVGIGQISSEVPQNLSASRPQDRQFILSSKKLLLSDSGFYLCAWKTGTGEFYEQYFGPGTRLTVT.